One sample yielded the 17 T cell receptor beta chains listed below, sequenced in a study of metastatic and nonmetastatic thyroid tumors. With MiXCR, TCRdb called clones anew from the PCR reads. The data hold about 10,000 clones, with 32% observed a single time. Ahead of thyroid surgery, no patient had received treatment of any kind. The sequencing input was tumor tissue. These TCRs come from a female donor with papillary thyroid cancer or a benign thyroid nodule (not recorded which). Some clones in this sample may be carry-over from other donors' samples.

As regards this clone: A junction boundary mismatches the germline segment, possibly from a read error. The J gene is TRBJ2-1, the V gene TRBV6-2 or TRBV6-3; TRBD2 aligns across 14 bases. CDR3 size: 20 residues. The germline CDR1 and CDR2 sequences are MNHEY and SVGEGT. CDR3 residues: CASSYSRRLAGGPSDNEQFF. DNA for the CDR3: TGTGCCAGCAGTTACTCCCGTAGACTAGCGGGAGGGCCCTCCGACAATGAGCAGTTCTTC.

The J gene is TRBJ2-2, the V gene TRBV6-1; 8 bases map to TRBD2. This CDR3 comprises 14 residues. J was trimmed by 9 bases and V by 10 bases; bases with no gene match: 13. CDR1 MNHNS and CDR2 SASEGT come from the germline V gene. CDR3 in amino acids: CATIGLAPTWELFF. The DNA of the CDR3 is TGTGCCACCATTGGACTAGCTCCGACATGGGAGCTGTTTTTT.

J is TRBJ2-3 and V is TRBV30, with a possible D match to TRBD2 (5 bases). Germline V gene lookup returns CDR1 GTSNPN and CDR2 SVGIG (reference sequence). This CDR3 is 14 amino acids long. Trimming took off 2 bases at V and 4 bases at J, with 13 bases between the two ends. This chain's CDR3 is CAWSLMGVPDTQYF. CDR3 sequence (DNA): TGTGCCTGGAGTCTCATGGGAGTCCCAGATACGCAGTATTTT.

The chain is built from TRBV5-1 and TRBJ2-7; no clear D. The CDR3 is made up of 15 amino acids. Germline V gene lookup returns CDR1 SGHRS and CDR2 YFSETQ. The V and J ends lost 3 bases and 6 bases respectively, with 19 bases between them. The CDR3: CASSSHRAPQIEQYF. The CDR3 DNA reads TGCGCCAGCAGCTCTCATCGGGCGCCCCAGATCGAGCAGTACTTC.

This rearrangement joins TRBV27 to TRBJ2-5; the D gene is possibly TRBD2 (6 bases). Trimming left V 0 bases short and J 5 bases short, with 13 bases between. This CDR3 has 15 amino acids. Per germline, CDR1 MNHEY and CDR2 SMNVEV (reference sequence). The CDR3 region has the DNA TGTGCCAGCAGTTTATCCGGGACTCTGACGGAGACCCAGTACTTC. Protein sequence: CASSLSGTLTETQYF.

The CDR3 spells CASSLYPGPTSTYEQFF. As DNA, the CDR3 is TGTGCCAGCAGTTTATATCCGGGACCCACCTCCACCTATGAGCAGTTCTTC. The chain uses TRBV5-4 and TRBJ2-1; either TRBD1 or TRBD2 may supply D (5 bases each). The CDR3 covers 17 residues. Germline assignment: CDR1 SGHNT and CDR2 YYREEE (reference sequence). Deletions cut 5 bases from V and 8 bases from J, with 26 bases between.

The chain is built from TRBV4-2 and TRBJ2-7, with 8 bases identical to TRBD1. From germline, CDR1 is LGHNA and CDR2 YNFKEQ. CDR3 size: 14 residues. Unmatched junction bases numbered 7, after V lost 6 bases and J lost 3 bases. Here the CDR3 reads CASSRGQGDYEQYF. CDR3 sequence (DNA): TGTGCCAGCAGTCGCGGACAGGGAGACTACGAGCAGTACTTC.

This clone was recorded a few times. The rearrangement uses TRBV27 and TRBJ1-1, with unresolved D. CDR1 and CDR2 (germline): MNHEY, SMNVEV (reference sequence). With 3 bases removed from V and 5 bases from J, the gap between germline ends came to 16 bases. The CDR3 is 15 amino acids. The CDR3 sequence is CASSFVGGLKTEAFF. The CDR3 DNA is TGTGCCAGCAGTTTCGTTGGCGGCTTAAAGACTGAAGCTTTCTTT.

This clone is labeled medium-sized. The chain links TRBV27 to TRBJ2-7; 14 nucleotides align to TRBD2. This CDR3 spans 17 amino acids. V lost 7 bases and J lost 2; bases outside the gene matches: 10. Looked up from germline, CDR1 is MNHEY and CDR2 is SMNVEV (reference sequence). The DNA of the CDR3 is TGTGCCAGCACCGCAACCGGGACTAGCGGGAGACCCTACGAGCAGTACTTC. It is translated as CASTATGTSGRPYEQYF.

This clone is medium-sized (0.01 to 0.1%) within its sample. This chain connects TRBV6-1 to TRBJ2-1; 13 positions agree with TRBD2. The CDR3 sequence is 14 residues long. After removal of 6 bases from V and 4 bases from J, the junction contained 0 bases not matched to a gene. Per germline, CDR1 MNHNS and CDR2 SASEGT. The CDR3 coding sequence is TGTGCCAGCAGGACTAGCGGGAGGTACAATGAGCAGTTCTTC. Translating it yields CASRTSGRYNEQFF.

The chain has TRBV20-1 and TRBJ1-6; no clear D. Trimming took off 6 bases at V and 5 bases at J, with 11 bases between the two ends. The CDR3 totals 13 residues. The germline V gene encodes CDR1 DFQATT and CDR2 SNEGSKA (reference sequence). CDR3 region: CSAPGSNNSPLHF. In DNA, the CDR3 is TGCAGTGCACCTGGGTCCAATAATTCACCCCTCCACTTT.

This clone has a handful of counts. The chain carries TRBV15 and TRBJ2-7, with D uncertain. The CDR3 runs 12 residues. Germline CDR1 and CDR2: LNHNV and YYDKDF (reference sequence). V dropped 3 bases and J dropped 3 bases, with 6 bases sitting between them. The CDR3 loop is CATSREYYEQYF. In nucleotides, the CDR3 is TGTGCCACCAGCAGGGAATACTACGAGCAGTACTTC. The full variable domain, with the rest looked up from reference TRBV15 and TRBJ2-7, is DAMVIQNPRYQVTQFGKPVTLSCSQTLNHNVMYWYQQKSSQAPKLLFHYYDKDFNNEADTPDNFQSRRPNTSFCFLDIRSPGLGDTAMYLCATSREYYEQYFGPGTRLTVT.

This chain connects TRBV20-1 to TRBJ2-1; 8 bases match TRBD1. The CDR3 covers 13 residues. Germline V gene lookup returns CDR1 DFQATT and CDR2 SNEGSKA (reference sequence). Trimming took 6 bases from V and 5 from J; bases not matched to a gene: 6. CDR3 DNA: TGCAGTGCCCCGGACAGGGTAAACAATGAGCAGTTCTTC. Amino acid sequence: CSAPDRVNNEQFF.

In nucleotides, the CDR3 is TGTGCCTGGAGTGGAACGCAGGGATTCTACGAGCAGTACTTC. Protein: CAWSGTQGFYEQYF. The chain joins TRBV30 to TRBJ2-7; D might be TRBD1 (5 bases). Germline V gene lookup returns CDR1 GTSNPN and CDR2 SVGIG (reference sequence). The CDR3 runs to 14 residues. V gave up 1 base and J gave up 3 bases, with 13 bases separating them. Full variable domain (rest looked up from reference TRBV30 and TRBJ2-7): SQTIHQWPATLVQPVGSPLSLECTVEGTSNPNLYWYRQAAGRGLQLLFYSVGIGQISSEVPQNLSASRPQDRQFILSSKKLLLSDSGFYLCAWSGTQGFYEQYFGPGTRLTVT.

CDR3 sequence reads: CSADANEQFF. The CDR3 region has the DNA TGCAGTGCTGACGCCAATGAGCAGTTCTTC. The chain recombines TRBV20-1 with TRBJ2-1, with D hard to call. The CDR3 consists of 10 residues. The V end lost 5 bases, the J end lost 6 bases, and 5 bases lay between the germline ends. Germline V gene sequence: CDR1 DFQATT, CDR2 SNEGSKA (reference sequence).

This clone was found a few times. V usage is TRBV6-2 or TRBV6-3 and J usage is TRBJ1-2; D remains ambiguous. V was clipped by 0 bases and J by 8 bases, with 16 bases between them. The CDR3 contains 15 residues. In germline, CDR1 is MNHEY, CDR2 SVGEGT. CDR3 sequence: CASSYSKGRSQGYTF. CDR3 nucleotides: TGTGCCAGCAGTTACTCGAAAGGTAGGAGTCAAGGCTACACCTTC.

The genes are TRBV9 and TRBJ2-1, with TRBD2 matching 14 bases. The germline V gene has CDR1 SGDLS and CDR2 YYNGEE. Trimming at V came to 3 bases and at J to 1 base, leaving 6 bases not matched to a gene. The CDR3 extends over 18 amino acids. CDR3 nucleotide sequence: TGTGCCAGCAGCGACGGGACTAGCGGGAGAAGGTCCTACAATGAGCAGTTCTTC. Amino acids: CASSDGTSGRRSYNEQFF. The full variable domain, in which reference TRBV9 and TRBJ2-1 provide the parts outside the CDR3, is DSGVTQTPKHLITATGQRVTLRCSPRSGDLSVYWYQQSLDQGLQFLIQYYNGEERAKGNILERFSAQQFPDLHSELNLSSLELGDSALYFCASSDGTSGRRSYNEQFFGPGTRLTVL.